This entry concerns a single T cell receptor beta chain. This sample stems from a study of blood T cell repertoires in COVID-19. Participant age was roughly 18 to 90 years, and participants resided in about 25 US areas. In the original processing: By means of reference gene primer amplification, nucleated cell counts were estimated. The assay was immunoSEQ multiplex PCR, and TCRdb's table has in-frame clones only and misses some. V and J calls plus clone size are reproduced from that table; the DNA served to infer D and trimming. The sample lists under 200,000 clones, around nine tenths occurring once. The germline gives CDR1 LGHDT, CDR2 YNNKEL (reference sequence). CDR3 size: 14 residues. Trimming stripped 2 bases from V and 7 bases from J, with 12 bases between.

The sequencing input was PBMCs or T cells enriched from blood (not recorded which). The receptor's source is a woman aged 45-65 years who had recovered from COVID-19. The chain uses TRBV3-1 (or the pseudogene TRBV3-2) and TRBJ2-1, with TRBD2 as a possible D gene (6 bases). The DNA for the CDR3 is TGTGCCAGCAGCCAAAAGGCGGGGAGTAATGAGCAGTTCTTC. Translation gives CASSQKAGSNEQFF.